Listed here are 26 T cell receptor beta chains from one sample, sequenced in a study of shared clonotypes between healthy human individuals. TCRdb's table, derived via immunoSEQ multiplex PCR, lists solely in-frame clones and lacks some. The repertoire holds approximately 2,000,000 clones, just over 90% seen once, with around 1.7% in the top ten. CD45RO-negative CD8 cells positively selected for CCR7 made up the naive population, which excluded terminally differentiated effector memory CD45RA+ cells. Sequenced sample: naive CD8+ T cells from PBMCs. The receptor source for this set is a young man in good health. Some clones in this sample may be carry-over from other donors' samples.

J is TRBJ2-5 and V is TRBV9; possibly TRBD1 for D (5 bases). Between the trimmed V and J ends, which lost 0 bases and 5 bases, there was a span of 17 bases. Germline V gene sequence: CDR1 SGDLS, CDR2 YYNGEE. This CDR3 spans 16 amino acids. CDR3 nucleotide sequence: TGTGCCAGCAGCGTAGGGACACTCCGGAAGGGGGAGACCCAGTACTTC. Translating it yields CASSVGTLRKGETQYF.

The chain is built from TRBV27 and TRBJ2-2, with TRBD2 matching 9 bases. The ends lost 2 bases at V and 7 bases at J; junction bases unmatched: 5. The CDR3 extends over 15 amino acids. Germline V gene lookup returns CDR1 MNHEY and CDR2 SMNVEV (reference sequence). The CDR3 sequence is CASSLAGGPVGELFF. CDR3 DNA: TGTGCCAGCAGTTTAGCGGGAGGGCCGGTCGGGGAGCTGTTTTTT.

This clone showed up just once. The V gene is TRBV5-6, the J gene TRBJ1-1; 7 nucleotides align to TRBD1. CDR1 is SGHDT, CDR2 YYEEEE, per germline. The CDR3 is 12 residues long. V was pared by 1 base and J by 8 bases, with 2 bases of the junction left unmatched. CDR3 bases: TGTGCCAGCAGCTTGTCAGGGGGGGAAGCTTTCTTT. This translates into CASSLSGGEAFF.

CDR3 protein: CATRAVSTYNEQFF. CDR3 sequence (DNA): TGTGCCACCAGGGCTGTAAGCACCTACAATGAGCAGTTCTTC. This rearrangement joins TRBV15 to TRBJ2-1, with D uncertain. This CDR3 has 14 amino acids. Germline CDR1 is LNHNV and CDR2 is YYDKDF (reference sequence). Trimming left V 6 bases short and J 2 bases short, with 11 bases between.

With regard to this clone: The junction differs from germline at one of its ends, possibly a read error. The V and J genes are TRBV28 and TRBJ1-2, with D possibly TRBD1 on 6 matching bases. In germline, CDR1 is MDHEN, CDR2 SYDVKM. The CDR3 has 16 amino acids. CDR3 residues: CASRPNGASRGLLSAF. In nucleotides, the CDR3 is TGTGCCAGCAGACCTAACGGCGCCTCCAGGGGCCTATTAAGTGCCTTC.

V usage is TRBV28 and J usage is TRBJ1-5, with 12 positions matching TRBD1. This CDR3 contains 15 residues. The germline V gene has CDR1 MDHEN and CDR2 SYDVKM. V gave up 7 bases and J gave up 5 bases; unmatched junction bases: 6. Written as DNA, the CDR3 is TGTGCCAGCAATATGGGACAGGGGGCGGATCAGCCCCAGCATTTT. The encoded protein is CASNMGQGADQPQHF. Combining the CDR3 with reference TRBV28 and TRBJ1-5 gives the whole variable domain DVKVTQSSRYLVKRTGEKVFLECVQDMDHENMFWYRQDPGLGLRLIYFSYDVKMKEKGDIPEGYSVSREKKERFSLILESASTNQTSMYLCASNMGQGADQPQHFGDGTRLSIL.

The chain links TRBV7-9 to TRBJ2-5, with 7 bases matching TRBD2. Unmatched junction bases numbered 8, after V lost 5 bases and J lost 2 bases. The germline V gene has CDR1 SEHNR and CDR2 FQNEAQ (reference sequence). The CDR3 runs 15 residues. CDR3 loop: CASSPGEGSQETQYF. As DNA, the CDR3 is TGTGCCAGCAGCCCGGGGGAGGGGAGTCAAGAGACCCAGTACTTC.

This clone was counted a single time. This chain connects TRBV7-8 to TRBJ1-2; D is perhaps TRBD1 (5 bases). Germline V CDR1 and CDR2: SGHVS, FQNEAQ. The CDR3 runs to 14 residues. Trimming removed 5 bases from V and 8 bases from J, with 18 bases in between. CDR3 sequence reads: CASSPTKRGEGYTF. DNA of the CDR3: TGTGCCAGCAGCCCCACAAAACGGGGCGAGGGCTACACCTTC. Full variable domain (remainder filled in from reference TRBV7-8 and TRBJ1-2): GAGVSQSPRYKVAKRGQDVALRCDPISGHVSLFWYQQALGQGPEFLTYFQNEAQLDKSGLPSDRFFAERPEGSVSTLKIQRTQQEDSAVYLCASSPTKRGEGYTFGSGTRLTVV.

This clone was counted between two and nine times. The chain is built from TRBV7-6 and TRBJ1-1; a weak D match, TRBD1 (5 bases). Germline assignment: CDR1 SGHVS and CDR2 FNYEAQ. The CDR3 has 16 residues. Trimming pared 3 bases from V and 5 bases from J, leaving 19 bases between. In DNA form, the CDR3 reads TGTGCCAGCAGCTTGGGGCCTGAAGGGTTGAGGACTGAAGCTTTCTTT. Protein product: CASSLGPEGLRTEAFF.

On this clone: Other nucleotide sequences from this sample produce the same CDR3. The V gene is TRBV27, the J gene TRBJ1-5; 8 bases map to TRBD1. J gave up 7 bases and V 5 bases, and 4 bases lay outside the gene matches. In germline, CDR1 is MNHEY, CDR2 SMNVEV (reference sequence). The CDR3 consists of 13 residues. The CDR3 reads CASSLTGVQPQHF. The CDR3 bases are TGTGCCAGCAGTCTGACAGGGGTCCAGCCCCAGCATTTT.

This clone was detected once. The rearrangement uses TRBV10-3 and TRBJ2-7, with D possibly called TRBD1 or TRBD2 (6 bases each). Looked up from germline, CDR1 is ENHRY and CDR2 is SYGVKD. The CDR3 sequence is 14 residues long. V was clipped by 10 bases and J by 1 base, with 17 bases between them. The CDR3, as DNA: TGTGCCACCAGCTGGGGGGCCTTATCCTACGAGCAGTACTTC. It encodes CATSWGALSYEQYF.

The chain has TRBV7-9 and TRBJ2-2, with 7 bases lining up with TRBD1. The germline V gene has CDR1 SEHNR and CDR2 FQNEAQ (reference sequence). The CDR3 is 15 residues long. V gave up 5 bases and J gave up 3 bases; unmatched junction bases: 6. The CDR3 DNA follows: TGTGCCAGCAGCCTACAGGGGATGCACACCGGGGAGCTGTTTTTT. This encodes CASSLQGMHTGELFF.

The rearrangement uses TRBV5-1 and TRBJ2-7, with 11 bases that match TRBD2. V lost 0 bases, J lost 3 bases, and 2 bases stayed unmatched. Germline loops: CDR1 SGHRS, CDR2 YFSETQ. This CDR3 is built from 15 residues. CDR3 amino acids: CASSLVAGGYYEQYF. The CDR3 nucleotides are TGCGCCAGCAGCTTGGTAGCGGGAGGGTACTACGAGCAGTACTTC.

The V and J genes are TRBV27 and TRBJ2-1; TRBD2 matches at 7 bases. The V gene end was trimmed by 0 bases and the J gene end by 12 bases; junction bases not matched to a gene: 11. This CDR3 has 15 amino acids. CDR1 is MNHEY, CDR2 SMNVEV, per germline (reference sequence). This chain's CDR3 is CASSLSASGRHLQFF. DNA for the CDR3: TGTGCCAGCAGTTTATCGGCTAGCGGACGCCATTTGCAGTTCTTC.

CDR3 bases: TGTGCCAGCAGCTTAGGGACAATAAGGGGTAAGGGCTCCTACAATGAGCAGTTCTTC. Its protein is CASSLGTIRGKGSYNEQFF. The chain employs TRBV11-2 and TRBJ2-1, with D maybe TRBD1 (5 bases). The CDR3 has 19 residues. From germline, CDR1 is SGHAT and CDR2 FQNNGV. V lost 1 base to trimming and J lost 0 bases, with 19 bases between them.

This clone was picked up one time. V is TRBV6-4 and J is TRBJ1-2; D remains unclear. V was cut by 0 bases and J by 7 bases, with 15 bases left in between. CDR1 is MRHNA, CDR2 SNTAGT, per germline. The CDR3 is made up of 15 amino acids. The CDR3 sequence is CASSDSYRSSVGYTF. The CDR3 DNA reads as TGTGCCAGCAGTGACTCGTATCGCAGTTCCGTTGGCTACACCTTC.

The rearrangement joins TRBV27 to TRBJ2-3; TRBD2 matches 9 bases. V was clipped by 5 bases and J by 6 bases; unmatched bases: 6. The CDR3 is made up of 14 amino acids. The germline gives CDR1 MNHEY, CDR2 SMNVEV (reference sequence). The CDR3 coding sequence is TGTGCCAGCAGTCAAGGACTAGCGAGGGATACGCAGTATTTT. Translated, it gives CASSQGLARDTQYF.

The chain uses TRBV6-5 and TRBJ2-1; possibly TRBD2 for D (6 bases). The CDR3 runs to 9 residues. Trimming pared 11 bases from V and 15 bases from J, leaving 14 bases between. Looked up from germline, CDR1 is MNHEY and CDR2 is SVGAGI. This CDR3 reads CAGGAPTFF. The CDR3 coding sequence is TGTGCCGGCGGGGCTCCCACGTTCTTC.

The chain is built from TRBV27 and TRBJ1-5, with 7 bases lining up with TRBD1. The CDR3 totals 14 residues. Germline V gene lookup returns CDR1 MNHEY and CDR2 SMNVEV (reference sequence). V gave up 0 bases and J gave up 5 bases; unmatched junction bases: 1. The CDR3 bases are TGTGCCAGCAGTTTATCGACAGGGTATCAGCCCCAGCATTTT. This gives the protein CASSLSTGYQPQHF.

This clone has a single count. The CDR3 coding sequence is TGTGCCAGCAGTTACTCCGGGACCGCGTTCTACGAGCAGTACTTC. The encoded protein is CASSYSGTAFYEQYF. This sequence joins TRBV6-6 and TRBJ2-7; TRBD1 or TRBD2 may be the D gene (5 bases each). The CDR3 totals 15 residues. V lost 0 bases to trimming and J lost 3 bases, with 12 bases between them. Germline assignment: CDR1 MNHNY and CDR2 SVGAGI (reference sequence).

The V gene is TRBV27, the J gene TRBJ2-5, with D perhaps TRBD1 or TRBD2 (7 bases each). This CDR3 is built from 16 residues. Germline lookup yields CDR1 MNHEY and CDR2 SMNVEV (reference sequence). The V and J ends lost 5 bases and 4 bases respectively, with 20 bases between them. The CDR3 is CASSPGEGAPGETQYF. As DNA, the CDR3 is TGTGCCAGCAGTCCCGGGGAGGGGGCGCCGGGAGAGACCCAGTACTTC.

The rearrangement links TRBV7-9 to TRBJ2-7, with D unclear. The CDR3 is 12 residues long. The germline CDR1 and CDR2 sequences are SEHNR and FQNEAQ (reference sequence). V lost 2 bases, J lost 5 bases, and 7 bases lay in between. The CDR3 DNA reads as TGTGCCAGCAGCTTATGGCAAGACGAGCAGTACTTC. It encodes CASSLWQDEQYF.

The chain carries TRBV19 and TRBJ2-5; the match to TRBD1 covers 10 bases. Germline lookup yields CDR1 LNHDA and CDR2 SQIVND (reference sequence). Unmatched junction bases numbered 5, after V lost 9 bases and J lost 4 bases. This CDR3 spans 13 amino acids. The CDR3 loop reads CASRRDRGETQYF. As DNA, the CDR3 is TGTGCCAGCCGCCGGGACAGGGGAGAGACCCAGTACTTC.

The chain joins TRBV29-1 to TRBJ2-3; unclear D gene. This CDR3 has 15 residues. Trimming left V 4 bases short and J 6 bases short, with 20 bases between. The germline V gene has CDR1 SQVTM and CDR2 ANQGSEA. CDR3 protein: CSVAGGNYRGDTQYF. The CDR3, as DNA: TGCAGCGTTGCGGGTGGGAACTACCGAGGTGATACGCAGTATTTT.

Note on this clone: The identical CDR3 is also encoded by other nucleotide sequences in the sample. The chain uses TRBV15 and TRBJ2-3; TRBD2 aligns across 9 bases. In germline, CDR1 is LNHNV, CDR2 YYDKDF (reference sequence). CDR3 length: 16 amino acids. The V gene end was trimmed by 1 base and the J gene end by 0 bases; junction bases not matched to a gene: 2. In nucleotides, the CDR3 is TGTGCCACCAGCAGAGGGCTAGCGGGGAGCACAGATACGCAGTATTTT. Translation: CATSRGLAGSTDTQYF.

The chain recombines TRBV5-4 with TRBJ2-1; the D gene is possibly TRBD2 (5 bases). The CDR3 totals 16 residues. The V gene lost 4 bases and the J gene lost 6 bases, with 20 bases spanning the gap. From germline, CDR1 is SGHNT and CDR2 YYREEE (reference sequence). In nucleotides, the CDR3 is TGTGCCAGCAGCCCTCCGGGAAAGACAATGTTCAATGAGCAGTTCTTC. Its translation: CASSPPGKTMFNEQFF.